The 10 T cell receptor beta chains in this list originate from one sample, sequenced in a study of blood T cells in healthy people across ages. Primed by a sample-barcoded 5' primer and a J-beta primer mix, a second PCR proceeded for about 7 to 11 cycles. TCRdb re-called the 5' RACE reads through MiXCR, storing one row per CDR3 protein. The table lists around 1,000,000 distinct CDR3 sequences, under 40% of them singletons. Material: blood. These receptors all stem from a man aged 18 to 30 in good health.

This CDR3 reads CASSQFTGQGTQYF. The CDR3 nucleotides read TGTGCCAGCAGCCAATTCACAGGGCAGGGGACGCAGTATTTT. The chain joins TRBV14 to TRBJ2-3; possibly TRBD1 for D (6 bases). V gave up 2 bases and J gave up 9 bases, with 15 bases separating them. CDR3 length equals 14 residues. The germline gives CDR1 SGHDN, CDR2 FVKESK. The whole variable domain, filled in from reference TRBV14 and TRBJ2-3, reads EAGVTQFPSHSVIEKGQTVTLRCDPISGHDNLYWYRRVMGKEIKFLLHFVKESKQDESGMPNNRFLAERTGGTYSTLKVQPAELEDSGVYFCASSQFTGQGTQYFGPGTRLTVL.

The V call is TRBV7-9, the J call TRBJ1-2; a weak D match, TRBD1 (5 bases). Trimming took 3 bases from V and 5 from J, leaving 10 bases between them. This CDR3 spans 13 amino acids. Germline V CDR1 and CDR2: SEHNR, FQNEAQ (reference sequence). The CDR3 is CASSLTEKYGYTF. The CDR3, as DNA: TGTGCCAGCAGCTTGACAGAAAAGTATGGCTACACCTTC.

V and J are TRBV28 and TRBJ1-1; 8 nucleotides align to TRBD1. With V trimmed by 5 bases and J by 2 bases, 10 bases remained unmatched. CDR1 is MDHEN and CDR2 is SYDVKM in the germline V gene. This CDR3 has 16 amino acids. The CDR3 reads CASSPPGQEANTEAFF. DNA of the CDR3: TGTGCCAGCAGTCCCCCGGGACAGGAGGCCAACACTGAAGCTTTCTTT.

The chain has TRBV6-1 and TRBJ2-7, with D perhaps matching TRBD2 (5 bases). TRBJ2-5 matches the DNA end more closely, so the J call is doubtful. Germline V gene data show CDR1 as MNHNS and CDR2 as SASEGT. This CDR3 spans 15 amino acids. The CDR3 here is CASSEFPGSRETQYF. In DNA, the CDR3 is TGTGCCAGCAGTGAATTTCCGGGGTCAAGAGAGACCCAGTACTTC.

This clonotype was seen only a few times. The rearrangement uses TRBV5-1 and TRBJ1-1, with D hard to call. CDR1 and CDR2 (germline): SGHRS, YFSETQ. V was shortened by 0 bases and J by 5 bases, with 11 bases between the two germline ends. This CDR3 region has 14 residues. The CDR3 spells CASSLGQEGTEAFF. CDR3 bases: TGCGCCAGCAGCTTGGGGCAGGAGGGAACTGAAGCTTTCTTT.

This clonotype was seen more than once but under ten times. Given a much more abundant clone one base away, this may be a read error. The CDR3 nucleotides are TGCGCCAGCAGCCAAGATATGATTGGACTAGCCTACAATGAGCAGTACTTC. This translates into CASSQDMIGLAYNEQYF. The chain couples TRBV4-3 to TRBJ2-1, with TRBD2 matching 8 bases. The end of the DNA is better explained by TRBJ2-7, so the J call may be wrong. CDR1 LGHNA and CDR2 YSLEER come from the germline V gene. This CDR3 contains 17 residues.

The gene calls are TRBV6-5 and TRBJ2-5; D not resolved. The length of the CDR3 is 15 residues. Trimming pared 2 bases from V and 0 bases from J, leaving 10 bases between. Looked up from germline, CDR1 is MNHEY and CDR2 is SVGAGI. This CDR3 reads CASSYAFNYQETQYF. The DNA for the CDR3 is TGTGCCAGCAGTTACGCGTTTAACTACCAAGAGACCCAGTACTTC.

The genes are TRBV3-1 and TRBJ2-4, with a possible D match to TRBD1 (6 bases). The closer fit of TRBJ2-5 to the DNA end suggests the J call may be wrong. The germline CDR1 and CDR2 sequences are LGHDT and YNNKEL (reference sequence). The CDR3 is 16 amino acids. As DNA, the CDR3 is TGTGCCAGCAGGGTCACAGGGTGGGGAGATCAAGAGACCCAGTACTTC. Residues: CASRVTGWGDQETQYF.

The genes are TRBV28 and TRBJ2-2, with D maybe TRBD1 (6 bases). CDR3 length: 15 residues. With 6 bases removed from V and 1 base from J, the gap between germline ends came to 12 bases. Germline V gives CDR1 MDHEN, CDR2 SYDVKM. CDR3 nucleotides: TGTGCCAGCAGCCCCCCGGGACAGAACACCGGGGAGCTGTTTTTT. Its translation is CASSPPGQNTGELFF.

J is TRBJ1-2 and V is TRBV3-1; D gene unclear. Germline CDR1 is LGHDT and CDR2 is YNNKEL (reference sequence). Trimming pared 0 bases from V and 6 bases from J, leaving 11 bases between. The CDR3 is 14 residues long. CDR3 nucleotides: TGTGCCAGCAGCCAAGAACAGCGCTGGAATGGCTACACCTTC. Amino acids: CASSQEQRWNGYTF.